This entry describes one T cell receptor (beta chain). The authors' processing: Reference gene primer amplification gave nucleated cell count estimates. Sequenced by immunoSEQ multiplex PCR; TCRdb stores in-frame clones only, minus some. V and J calls and clone size follow that table, whereas D and trimming were derived from the DNA. The repertoire holds fewer than 30,000 clones, with 85% to 95% as singletons. This entry is derived from a study of blood T cell repertoires in COVID-19. Study-wide background: Acute-phase and convalescent COVID-19 samples originated in the United States, Italy and Spain.

This CDR3 region has 16 residues. CDR1 and CDR2 from the germline V gene are SGHTA and FQGNSA. Trimming at V came to 5 bases and at J to 0 bases, leaving 5 bases not matched to a gene. The receptor comes from a woman in her sixties or seventies with COVID-19, enrolled during active disease. Sequenced input: peripheral blood. J is TRBJ2-4 and V is TRBV7-2, with TRBD1 matching over 9 bases. The CDR3 DNA follows: TGTGCCAGCAGCCTCGGACAGGGGATAGCCAAAAACATTCAGTACTTC. Its protein product is CASSLGQGIAKNIQYF.